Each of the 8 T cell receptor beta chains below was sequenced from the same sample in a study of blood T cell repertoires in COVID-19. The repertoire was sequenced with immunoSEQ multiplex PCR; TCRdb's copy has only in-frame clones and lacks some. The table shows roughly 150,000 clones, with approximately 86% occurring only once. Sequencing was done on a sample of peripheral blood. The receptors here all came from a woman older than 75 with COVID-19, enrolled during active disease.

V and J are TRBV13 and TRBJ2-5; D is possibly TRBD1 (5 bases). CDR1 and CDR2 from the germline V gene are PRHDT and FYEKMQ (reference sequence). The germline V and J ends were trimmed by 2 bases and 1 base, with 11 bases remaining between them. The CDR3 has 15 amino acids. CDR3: CASSLRARAQETQYF. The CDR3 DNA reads TGTGCCAGCAGCTTAAGGGCCAGGGCCCAAGAGACCCAGTACTTC.

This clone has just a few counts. CDR3 residues: CASYGGTGYTF. The CDR3 nucleotides are TGTGCCTCCTATGGGGGGACGGGCTACACCTTC. The V call is TRBV2, the J call TRBJ1-2, with D tentatively TRBD1 (5 bases). The CDR3 spans 11 residues. Trimming left V 11 bases short and J 8 bases short, with 15 bases between. Germline loops: CDR1 SNHLY, CDR2 FYNNEI.

In DNA form, the CDR3 reads TGCGCCAGCAGGCGCGGGGAGGCTCGGGAGACCCAGTACTTC. It specifies CASRRGEARETQYF. The chain links TRBV5-1 to TRBJ2-5; the D gene is possibly TRBD2 (6 bases). This CDR3 comprises 14 residues. In germline, CDR1 is SGHRS, CDR2 YFSETQ. V was shortened by 5 bases and J by 5 bases, with 16 bases between the two germline ends.

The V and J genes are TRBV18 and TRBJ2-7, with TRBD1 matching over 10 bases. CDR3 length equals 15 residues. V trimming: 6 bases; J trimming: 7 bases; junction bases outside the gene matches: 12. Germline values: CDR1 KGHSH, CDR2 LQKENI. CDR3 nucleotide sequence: TGTGCCAGCTCCAACAGACAGGGGGCGTTGGGAGAGCAGTACTTC. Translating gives CASSNRQGALGEQYF.

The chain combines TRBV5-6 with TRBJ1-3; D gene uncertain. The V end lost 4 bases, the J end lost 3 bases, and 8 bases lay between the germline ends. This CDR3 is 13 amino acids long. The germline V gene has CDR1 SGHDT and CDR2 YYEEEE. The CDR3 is CASSMRNGNTIYF. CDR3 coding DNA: TGTGCCAGCAGCATGAGGAATGGAAACACCATATATTTT. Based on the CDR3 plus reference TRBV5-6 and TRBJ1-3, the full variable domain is DAGVTQSPTHLIKTRGQQVTLRCSPKSGHDTVSWYQQALGQGPQFIFQYYEEEERQRGNFPDRFSGHQFPNYSSELNVNALLLGDSALYLCASSMRNGNTIYFGEGSWLTVV.

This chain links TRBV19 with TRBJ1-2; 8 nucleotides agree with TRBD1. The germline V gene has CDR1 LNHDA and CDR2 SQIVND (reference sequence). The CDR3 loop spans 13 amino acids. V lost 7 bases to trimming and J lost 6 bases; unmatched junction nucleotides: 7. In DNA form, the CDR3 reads TGTGCCAGTATGGGGACAGGTGTCAATGGCTACACCTTC. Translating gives CASMGTGVNGYTF.

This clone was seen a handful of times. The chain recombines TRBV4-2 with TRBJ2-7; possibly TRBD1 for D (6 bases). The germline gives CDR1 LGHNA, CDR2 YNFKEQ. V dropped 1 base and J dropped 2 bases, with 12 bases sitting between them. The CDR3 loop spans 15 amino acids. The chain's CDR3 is CASSQVQGSTYEQYF. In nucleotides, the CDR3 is TGTGCCAGCAGCCAAGTACAGGGAAGTACCTACGAGCAGTACTTC.

Here the CDR3 DNA reads TGTGCCAGCAGCTTGGGGACTCGCGTCGGGGGCGGGGAGCTGTTTTTT. It yields the protein CASSLGTRVGGGELFF. The chain combines TRBV7-2 with TRBJ2-2, with D tentatively TRBD2 (6 bases). V lost 3 bases and J 7 bases, leaving 18 bases between the germline ends. Germline values: CDR1 SGHTA, CDR2 FQGNSA. The CDR3 length is 16 residues.